Ten or more counts support the clone carrying this TCR beta chain. The source of the sample is a study of early T cells in non-severe SARS-CoV-2 infection. With V trimmed by 4 bases and J by 6 bases, 9 bases remained unmatched. The CDR3 runs 16 residues. Germline CDR1 is MDHEN and CDR2 is SYDVKM. From the 5' RACE reads, TCRdb called clonotypes with MiXCR, one entry per CDR3 protein. The profile covers 20,000 to 25,000 distinct CDR3 sequences, with 4% to 5.5% appearing a single time and about 20% taken by the ten largest. This sequence was found in an adult who was a healthcare worker with PCR-confirmed SARS-CoV-2 infection or an uninfected control (not recorded which). The chain employs TRBV28 and TRBJ2-1; TRBD1 matches at 10 bases. The material sequenced was whole blood. CDR3 bases: TGTGCCAGCAGTTCCGCCCAGGGACAGGGGCTCAATGAGCAGTTCTTC. This translates into CASSSAQGQGLNEQFF. Complete variable domain (other parts from reference TRBV28 and TRBJ2-1): DVKVTQSSRYLVKRTGEKVFLECVQDMDHENMFWYRQDPGLGLRLIYFSYDVKMKEKGDIPEGYSVSREKKERFSLILESASTNQTSMYLCASSSAQGQGLNEQFFGPGTRLTVL.